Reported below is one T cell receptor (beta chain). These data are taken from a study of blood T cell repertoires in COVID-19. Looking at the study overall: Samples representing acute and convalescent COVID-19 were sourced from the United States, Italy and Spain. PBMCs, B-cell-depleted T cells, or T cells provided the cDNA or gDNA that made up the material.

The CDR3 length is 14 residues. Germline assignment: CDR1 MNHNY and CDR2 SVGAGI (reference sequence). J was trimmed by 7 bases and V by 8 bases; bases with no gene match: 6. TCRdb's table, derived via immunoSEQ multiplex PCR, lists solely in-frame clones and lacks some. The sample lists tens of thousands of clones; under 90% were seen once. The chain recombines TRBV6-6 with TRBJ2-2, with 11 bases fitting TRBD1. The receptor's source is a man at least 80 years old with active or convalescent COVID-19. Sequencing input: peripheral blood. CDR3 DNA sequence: TGTGCCAGCGTTGGACAGGGGGCCGGCGGGGAGCTGTTTTTT. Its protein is CASVGQGAGGELFF.